A selection of T cell receptor beta chains follows, all from one sample in a study of blood T cell repertoires in COVID-19. Repertoires were generated with immunoSEQ multiplex PCR, while TCRdb's copy carries only in-frame clones and drops some. The profile shows around 120,000 clones, less than 90% of them singletons. The sample comprised peripheral blood. The receptor set was obtained from a man between 65 and 80 years old who had recovered from COVID-19. CDR3s include the opening cysteine and the closing phenylalanine or tryptophan. Each record gives: J gene, V gene, D gene, CDR3 protein. D genes are given only for firm matches.

TRBJ2-3	TRBV27	TRBD1	CASSPIDRASTDTQYF
TRBJ2-7	TRBV11-1	.	CASSLDRSSYEQYF
TRBJ1-5	TRBV7-9	.	CASSLGGIRNQPQHF
TRBJ2-5	TRBV28	TRBD1	CASSYWTGQETQYF
TRBJ2-2	TRBV4-1	TRBD2	CASSLRLAENTGELFF
TRBJ2-2	TRBV4-1	.	CASSQKEGPRTGELFF
TRBJ1-4	TRBV7-2	.	CASSPPGTTNEKLFF
TRBJ2-1	TRBV7-9	TRBD2	CASSFGLAGSYNEQFF
TRBJ2-5	TRBV7-2	.	CASSRGGQETQYF
TRBJ1-6	TRBV10-1	.	CASRDSLNSPLHF
TRBJ1-1	TRBV5-8	.	CASSQTQGRGTEAFF
TRBJ2-1	TRBV18	.	CASSPSSGVSSYNEQFF
TRBJ2-5	TRBV7-8	.	CASSLARGSDQETQYF
TRBJ1-5	TRBV24-1	.	CATSDLTGSDNQPQHF
TRBJ2-2	TRBV30	.	CAWSVRVEGTGELFF
TRBJ1-1	TRBV15	TRBD1	CATSREGRGYTEAFF
TRBJ1-2	TRBV6-6	.	CASTRTDKIANYGYTF
TRBJ1-5	TRBV15	TRBD1	CATSEGTGGYQPQHF
TRBJ1-5	TRBV27	TRBD1	CASSPTDRGPGQPQHF
TRBJ2-1	TRBV18	TRBD2	CASSRGLVGGNEQFF
TRBJ1-5	TRBV2	.	CASSERRQRDQPQHF
TRBJ1-6	TRBV7-9	.	CASSLSDSNNSPLHF
TRBJ2-1	TRBV2	.	CATTRTVLLSYNEQFF
TRBJ1-5	TRBV13	.	CASSLRKTGAQHF
TRBJ1-6	TRBV21-1	.	CASSKLLADNSPLHF
TRBJ1-1	TRBV5-1	.	CASSPGEGTEAFF
TRBJ1-6	TRBV28	.	CASSKTGGPDSPLHF
TRBJ1-3	TRBV5-1	.	CASSSGTGNTIYF
TRBJ2-2	TRBV11-2	.	CASSLWTIDPGELFF
TRBJ1-1	TRBV6-5	TRBD1	CASSYTTGLNTEAFF
TRBJ2-2	TRBV5-1	TRBD2	CASSPLLAGEDGELFF
TRBJ2-5	TRBV3-1/TRBV3-2	.	CASSQGRTVGTQYF
TRBJ2-5	TRBV29-1	TRBD1	CSVGRQGVGETQYF
TRBJ1-6	TRBV5-4	TRBD1	CASSLRTGVNSPLHF
TRBJ1-1	TRBV5-1	.	CASSLGGRGYTEAFF
TRBJ2-5	TRBV24-1	TRBD2	CATGSPYSGEQETQYF
TRBJ2-5	TRBV9	TRBD1	CASSVGQGGETQYF
TRBJ1-2	TRBV28	.	CASSLGGLAEVYGYTF
TRBJ1-1	TRBV5-1	.	CASSFGGDTEAFF
TRBJ2-2	TRBV7-3	.	CASGAGGMTGELFF
TRBJ2-1	TRBV12-5	TRBD1	CASGSPGGDYNEQFF
TRBJ2-1	TRBV7-9	TRBD2	CASSLVSGTYNEQFF
TRBJ2-5	TRBV6-2/TRBV6-3	.	CASSLRVFETQYF
TRBJ2-3	TRBV18	TRBD1	CASSRGQGASTDTQYF
TRBJ1-1	TRBV5-4	TRBD1	CASSLRTGTMNTEAFF
TRBJ1-2	TRBV6-1	TRBD1	CASRGQGSWYGYTF
TRBJ1-6	TRBV5-4	.	CASSRQLPSSYNSPLHF
TRBJ2-7	TRBV3-1/TRBV3-2	TRBD2	CASSQEGRGRNREQYF
TRBJ2-4	TRBV3-1/TRBV3-2	TRBD1	CASSQQRTGRDIQYF
TRBJ2-1	TRBV30	TRBD1	CAWSLQGRNEQFF
TRBJ2-2	TRBV6-1	.	CASSEASVGELFF
TRBJ1-2	TRBV5-1	.	CASSENRDGYTF
TRBJ2-7	TRBV5-4	TRBD2	CASSPGGFLSYEQYF